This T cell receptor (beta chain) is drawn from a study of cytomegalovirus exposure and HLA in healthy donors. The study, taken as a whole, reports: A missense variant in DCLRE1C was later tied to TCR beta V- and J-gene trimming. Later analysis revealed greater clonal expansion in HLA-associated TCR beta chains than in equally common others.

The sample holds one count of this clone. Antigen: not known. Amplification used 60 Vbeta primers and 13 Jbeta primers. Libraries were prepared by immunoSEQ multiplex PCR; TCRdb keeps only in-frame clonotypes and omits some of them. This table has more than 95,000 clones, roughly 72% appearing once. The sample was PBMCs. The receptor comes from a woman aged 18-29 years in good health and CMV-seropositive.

CDR3 nucleotides: TGTGCCAGCAGTTGGGGACAGGGGAACACTGAAGCTTTCTTT. Translating gives CASSWGQGNTEAFF. The V and J genes are TRBV28 and TRBJ1-1; 9 positions agree with TRBD1. Germline CDR1 reads MDHEN; CDR2 reads SYDVKM. J gave up 1 base and V 4 bases, and 1 base lay outside the gene matches. This CDR3 region has 14 residues.